This entry features one T cell receptor beta chain sequence. The data originate from a study of cytomegalovirus exposure and HLA in healthy donors. PCR used 60 Vbeta primers and 13 Jbeta primers. The repertoire was sequenced with immunoSEQ multiplex PCR; TCRdb's copy has only in-frame clones and lacks some. The data show around 280,000 clones, about 90% seen once. Germline assignment: CDR1 LNHDA and CDR2 SQIVND (reference sequence). After removal of 5 bases from V and 0 bases from J, the junction contained 5 bases not matched to a gene. The CDR3 runs 15 residues. The sequencing sample was made of PBMCs. The chain is built from TRBV19 and TRBJ1-1, with 8 bases that match TRBD1. The TCR sequence derives from a woman aged 18-29 years in good health and CMV-seronegative. The CDR3 DNA follows: TGTGCCAGTAGTTCCGGGACAGGAATGAACACTGAAGCTTTCTTT. It is translated as CASSSGTGMNTEAFF. The whole variable domain, remainder taken from reference TRBV19 and TRBJ1-1, is DGGITQSPKYLFRKEGQNVTLSCEQNLNHDAMYWYRQDPGQGLRLIYYSQIVNDFQKGDIAEGYSVSREKKESFPLTVTSAQKNPTAFYLCASSSGTGMNTEAFFGQGTRLTVV.